This T cell receptor beta chain originates from a study of metastatic and nonmetastatic thyroid tumors. Across the study: A comparison of repertoires was made across blood and tumor or nodule tissue from malignant and benign thyroid patients. The study, taken as a whole, reports: Malignant tumors reportedly showed significantly higher TCR beta diversity than benign nodules in both blood and tumor.

The V end was cut by 1 base, the J end by 0 bases, with 10 bases between. The CDR3 is 15 amino acids. Germline V gives CDR1 LGHDT, CDR2 YNNKEL (reference sequence). Source study methods: Clinicopathological groups of papillary thyroid cancer showed CDR3 differences that were used to build a distant-metastasis classifier. TCRdb ran MiXCR on the PCR reads. The V and J calls here are based on TCRdb, not the publication. Of 50,000 to 65,000 clones in the sample, over 15% are singletons; the top ten hold almost 3%. There are many counts of this clone. As yet, its antigen is unknown. The entire patient cohort was treatment-naive prior to thyroid surgery.

The chain is built from TRBV3-1 and TRBJ2-7, with D perhaps matching TRBD2 (6 bases). Sample: blood. The receptor was isolated from a female donor with papillary thyroid cancer or a benign thyroid nodule (not recorded which). Some clones in this sample may be carry-over from other donors' samples. This chain's CDR3 is CASSQAAGPSYEQYF. The CDR3 nucleotides read TGTGCCAGCAGCCAAGCAGCGGGTCCCTCCTACGAGCAGTACTTC.